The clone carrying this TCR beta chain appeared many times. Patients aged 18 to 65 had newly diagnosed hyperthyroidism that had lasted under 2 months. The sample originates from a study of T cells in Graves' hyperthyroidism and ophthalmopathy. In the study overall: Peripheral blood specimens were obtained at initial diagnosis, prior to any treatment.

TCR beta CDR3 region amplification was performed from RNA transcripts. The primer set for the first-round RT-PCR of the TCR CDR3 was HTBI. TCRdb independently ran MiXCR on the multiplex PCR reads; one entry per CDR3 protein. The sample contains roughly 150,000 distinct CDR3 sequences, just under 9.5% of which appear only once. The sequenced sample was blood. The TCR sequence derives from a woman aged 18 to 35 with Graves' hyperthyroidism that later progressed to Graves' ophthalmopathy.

In DNA form, the CDR3 reads TGTGCCAGCAGCCCCCTGATTGAGCAGTTCTTC. This codes for CASSPLIEQFF. V gene TRBV7-9 combines with J gene TRBJ2-1; no clear D gene. The V end was cut by 5 bases, the J end by 9 bases, with 8 bases between. This CDR3 contains 11 residues. Per the germline V gene, CDR1 is SEHNR and CDR2 is FQNEAQ (reference sequence).